This T cell receptor (beta chain) derives from a study of OX40 agonist ivuxolimab in advanced cancers. Study outcomes and limitations: Researchers report that CD8+ T cells had, on average, more expanded clones than CD4+. The study observed clonal expansion of CD4+ and CD8+ blood T cells by week 6 at 0.1 to 3.0 mg/kg.

Of note for this clone: The antigen is not known. Other DNA variants within this sample encode the same CDR3.

The CDR3 spans 14 residues. Looked up from germline, CDR1 is WSHSY and CDR2 is SAAADI. Germline trimming cut 6 bases from V and 2 bases from J; bases unmatched to any gene: 2. Sequencing was performed with immunoSEQ multiplex PCR; in TCRdb, only in-frame clones are kept and a portion is missing. Altogether over 45,000 clones are present, approximately 80% being singletons, with the ten largest covering roughly 4.2%. Baseline, cycle 4 day 1, and cycle 7 day 1 were the blood sampling points. The material sequenced was CD4+ or CD8+ T cells sorted from blood, taken in a trial of the OX40 agonist ivuxolimab. This TCR was recovered from an adult with an advanced solid tumor such as melanoma, head and neck, liver or kidney cancer. The chain combines TRBV10-2 with TRBJ2-3; 10 positions match TRBD1. In DNA, the CDR3 is TGCGCCAGCAGAGGGACAGGGGACACAGATACGCAGTATTTT. This translates into CASRGTGDTDTQYF.